This section outlines one T cell receptor beta chain sequence together with its context. The antigen this receptor binds is unknown. No quality values exist for individual bases; no much larger clone is one base distant. Interpreted using the paper, the time point label stands for: about a year on ibrutinib. For TCR beta library preparation, roughly 2.1 micrograms of genomic DNA were isolated from cryopreserved PBMCs. Longitudinal blood samples from CLL patients on ibrutinib monotherapy underwent high-throughput TCR beta sequencing. The patients were enrolled in a single-center, open-label phase 2 trial of ibrutinib monotherapy. The sample comes from a study of cytotoxic CD8 clonotypes in ibrutinib-treated CLL (dated by TCRdb to about 2021). Study-wide context: The cohort had over ten relapsed/refractory and about 15 treatment-naive patients; approximately 17 were IGHV unmutated. All remission and progressive disease samples were collected while patients were still receiving ibrutinib. An average of around 260,000 productive templates and around 100,000 productive rearrangements was obtained per sample. Responses were partial in 25 or so patients and complete in 2; after median around 68 months follow-up, about 15 stayed in remission and 12 progressed. Samples at response were collected after a median of 12 months of treatment, with a range of about 6 to 36 months. Cryopreserved peripheral blood mononuclear cells were obtained before treatment, at response, and at either sustained remission or disease progression. Of the approximately 87 participants in the trial, about 25 had longitudinal samples available. Overall study results and their limits: Clonality increased at ibrutinib response, stayed stable in sustained remission, and fell back toward baseline at progression. At baseline, clonality was higher than in age-matched healthy donors and showed a strong correlation with circulating CD8+ T-cell counts. Lymph node repertoires were not examined, and the timing of sampling was not matched between patients in sustained remission and those whose disease progressed. Public clonotypes were rare and either contracted or stayed stable during treatment, and the rise in clonality at ibrutinib response reflected the expansion of private clonotypes.

The germline V gene encodes CDR1 MDHEN and CDR2 SYDVKM. The CDR3 goes from the cysteine to the phenylalanine over 12 residues. Solely the CDR3 DNA is kept, with 36 bases framed from the first base. At the junction V is shortened by 5 bases and J by 8 bases, with 12 bases in between. The goal of deep resolution MiSeq sequencing was a depth between 1 in 1 million and 1 in 200,000 T cells, and coverage averaged 10x per clonotype. TCR beta libraries were generated with the immunoSEQ hsTCRB Kit. Per the original workflow: Data were analyzed with ImmunoSEQ Data Assistant and ImmunoSEQ Analyzer, with V, D and J genes assigned per IMGT definitions. Clonality, which ranges from 0 to 1, was calculated by subtracting the normalized Shannon entropy of productive rearrangement frequencies from one. Only overrepresented clonotypes making up at least 0.05% of each patient's repertoire were included in the public clonotype analysis. Repertoires from some twelve age-matched healthy donors in immuneACCESS were used as clonality controls. Drawn from immuneACCESS, this table holds only the in-frame rearrangements with V and J called that TCRdb kept. Clones are partly lost; checked studies trace under half to an unresolved V gene and leave the rest unexplained. That table supplies the V and J calls and clone size; D and trimming were determined from the DNA. Counted in this sample were roughly 63,000 clones; around three fifths of them appeared once. The leading ten clones occupy roughly 14% of the sample.

The material sequenced was PBMCs, taken after 12 months of ibrutinib treatment. The sequence links TRBV28 to TRBJ1-2; the D gene lacks a confident call. The TCR originated in a human donor with chronic lymphocytic leukemia. The DNA reads TGTGCCAGCAGTCCACAGACGGAAGGCTACACCTTC. Its translation is CASSPQTEGYTF.